A single sample gave rise to the 13 T cell receptor beta chains below, sequenced in a study of cytomegalovirus exposure and HLA in healthy donors. PCR involved 60 Vbeta and 13 Jbeta primers. The table came from immunoSEQ multiplex PCR; TCRdb's copy has only in-frame clones and leaves some out. The table lists more than 110,000 clones, 60% to 80% of them singletons. The source material was PBMCs. These receptor sequences come from a woman aged 25 to 45 in good health and CMV-seronegative.

The genes are TRBV5-3 and TRBJ1-5; maybe TRBD1 (5 bases). TRBV5-3 is flagged as an ORF with uncertain function. The CDR3 length is 13 residues. Trimming removed 6 bases from V and 4 bases from J, with 11 bases in between. The chain's CDR3 is CARTTRGNQPQHF. As DNA, the CDR3 is TGTGCCAGAACTACCCGGGGGAATCAGCCCCAGCATTTT.

This clone was counted only a few times. The chain uses TRBV5-5 and TRBJ1-2; perhaps TRBD1 as D (5 bases). V was trimmed by 4 bases and J by 5 bases, leaving 15 bases between them. Germline V gene data show CDR1 as SGHKS and CDR2 as YYEKEE (reference sequence). The CDR3 contains 14 residues. CDR3 protein: CASSNRFGGYGYTF. The CDR3 DNA follows: TGTGCCAGCAGCAACAGGTTCGGCGGATATGGCTACACCTTC.

This clone was seen a handful of times. The chain employs TRBV10-3 and TRBJ1-2; 7 positions match TRBD1. V gave up 6 bases and J gave up 5 bases; unmatched junction bases: 15. CDR1 and CDR2 from the germline V gene are ENHRY and SYGVKD. The CDR3 runs to 16 residues. The CDR3: CAISWDSARISYGYTF. CDR3 nucleotides: TGTGCCATCAGCTGGGACAGTGCACGGATTAGTTATGGCTACACCTTC.

As concerns this clone: A junction end diverges from the germline sequence, so it may reflect a read error. The chain recombines TRBV7-7 with TRBJ2-1; no clear D. CDR1 and CDR2 (germline): SSHAT, FNYEAQ (reference sequence). This CDR3 has 13 residues. Written as DNA, the CDR3 is TGTGCTAGCAGCTTAGTTTTTCAGGATGAGCAGTTCTTC. Translation gives CASSLVFQDEQFF.

CDR3 DNA: TGTGCCAGCAGCCTAGACGGAGTCTCACCCCTCCACTTT. The encoded protein is CASSLDGVSPLHF. The rearrangement joins TRBV7-6 to TRBJ1-6; D remains unclear. Germline V lookup: CDR1 SGHVS, CDR2 FNYEAQ. V lost 5 bases and J lost 10, with 12 bases in between. This CDR3 is built from 13 residues.

This rearrangement joins TRBV7-9 to TRBJ2-5; possible D gene TRBD2, 6 bases. The germline CDR1 and CDR2 sequences are SEHNR and FQNEAQ (reference sequence). Deletions cut 5 bases from V and 5 bases from J, with 12 bases between. There are 13 residues in the CDR3. In DNA, the CDR3 is TGTGCCAGCAGCAGGACTAATTGGGAGACCCAGTACTTC. Residues: CASSRTNWETQYF.

The V and J genes are TRBV5-1 and TRBJ1-1; TRBD1 matches 10 bases. CDR1 is SGHRS and CDR2 is YFSETQ in the germline V gene. The CDR3 extends over 13 amino acids. Trimming cost V 4 bases and J 7 bases; bases outside gene matches: 4. The CDR3 DNA sequence: TGCGCCAGCAGCCAGGGACAGGGGCTTGAAGCTTTCTTT. This encodes CASSQGQGLEAFF.

J is TRBJ2-5 and V is TRBV5-6, with 7 bases lining up with TRBD2. The trim removed 4 bases at V and 1 base at J, leaving 10 bases unmatched. The CDR3 is 16 residues long. Germline CDR1 SGHDT, CDR2 YYEEEE. Here the CDR3 DNA reads TGTGCCAGCAGCGGACTCGGAGCGGGACTCCAAGAGACCCAGTACTTC. This encodes CASSGLGAGLQETQYF.

J is TRBJ1-2 and V is TRBV18; possibly TRBD1 for D (5 bases). Between the trimmed V and J ends, which lost 5 bases and 3 bases, there was a span of 22 bases. Germline loops: CDR1 KGHSH, CDR2 LQKENI. The CDR3 sequence is 17 residues long. The CDR3 loop reads CASSLEFGGWGDYGYTF. Here the CDR3 DNA reads TGTGCCAGCTCATTAGAATTCGGAGGCTGGGGGGACTATGGCTACACCTTC.

The chain employs TRBV29-1 and TRBJ2-2; 10 bases agree with TRBD1. With V trimmed by 6 bases and J by 9 bases, 4 bases remained unmatched. The CDR3 has 12 amino acids. Germline lookup yields CDR1 SQVTM and CDR2 ANQGSEA. The CDR3 loop reads CSVGTGERELFF. The CDR3 nucleotides read TGCAGCGTCGGGACAGGGGAACGGGAGCTGTTTTTT.

This clone came up a few times. The V gene is TRBV6-5, the J gene TRBJ1-5; no clear D gene. V gave up 5 bases and J gave up 15 bases, with 14 bases separating them. Germline V gives CDR1 MNHEY, CDR2 SVGAGI. The CDR3 covers 11 residues. CDR3 loop: CASSAEQRRHF. The CDR3 bases are TGTGCCAGCAGTGCGGAACAAAGAAGGCATTTT.

On this clone: The same CDR3 can be traced to other DNA sequences in this sample. This sequence joins TRBV10-3 and TRBJ1-2; no clear D gene. Looked up from germline, CDR1 is ENHRY and CDR2 is SYGVKD. The CDR3 is 12 amino acids. The V gene lost 6 bases and the J gene lost 7 bases, with 12 bases spanning the gap. The CDR3 DNA follows: TGTGCCATCAGCGGGTCCGGCCCTGGCTACACCTTC. Protein sequence: CAISGSGPGYTF.

As concerns this clone: Its ends do not fully match the called genes, so a read error is possible. In the same sample, other DNA sequences code for this CDR3. The J gene is TRBJ1-1, the V gene TRBV18; D not certain. Germline CDR1 KGHSH, CDR2 LQKENI. CDR3 length equals 17 residues. The CDR3 sequence is CASSPDRVPTKNTEAFF. CDR3 bases: TGTGCCAGCTCACCCGATCGCGTTCCGACAAAGAACACTGAGGCTTTCTTT.